Listed below are T cell receptor beta chains from one sample, sequenced in a study of OX40 agonist ivuxolimab in advanced cancers. Only in-frame clones appear in the TCRdb table, and some are missing; sequencing was by immunoSEQ multiplex PCR. The sample has some 150,000 clones, 85% to 95% seen once. Sequences were derived from CD4+ or CD8+ T cells sorted from blood, sampled in a trial of the OX40 agonist ivuxolimab. The source is an adult with an advanced solid tumor such as melanoma, head and neck, liver or kidney cancer. CDR3s include the opening cysteine and the closing phenylalanine or tryptophan. D genes are given only for firm matches. Clone size is given for some rows only: seen once, a few or many times, or a class if the clone is expanded.

>16|NA|TRBD1|TRBV6-1|TRBJ2-7
CASSEEGTGWPYEQYF
TGTGCCAGCAGTGAGGAGGGGACAGGGTGGCCCTACGAGCAGTACTTC
>15|NA|TRBD1|TRBV30|TRBJ2-3
CAYSRGTGYTDTQYF
TGTGCCTACAGCAGAGGGACAGGCTACACAGATACGCAGTATTTT
>13|NA|NA|TRBV11-1|TRBJ2-4
CASSSRGKNIQYF
TGTGCCAGCAGCTCCCGCGGCAAAAACATTCAGTACTTC
>14|NA|NA|TRBV7-2|TRBJ2-7
CASSPWVPSYEQYF
TGTGCCAGCAGCCCATGGGTGCCTTCCTACGAGCAGTACTTC
>12|NA|TRBD2|TRBV28|TRBJ2-1
CASSLAGGWKFF
TGTGCCAGCAGTTTGGCGGGAGGGTGGAAGTTCTTC
>15|NA|NA|TRBV19|TRBJ1-3
CASSISAGNGNTIYF
TGTGCCAGTAGTATCTCGGCAGGGAATGGAAACACCATATATTTT
>11|NA|NA|TRBV12-5|TRBJ2-7
CASGQDNEQYF
TGTGCTAGTGGACAGGACAACGAGCAGTACTTC
>15|few|NA|TRBV19|TRBJ1-6
CASSIRGIRDSPLHF
TGTGCCAGTAGTATTCGAGGTATCAGGGATTCACCCCTCCACTTT
>15|once|NA|TRBV2|TRBJ2-7
CASSETRLDVGEQYF
TGTGCCAGCAGTGAGACTAGGCTGGACGTAGGCGAGCAGTACTTC
>16|NA|NA|TRBV15|TRBJ1-3
CATSRDRKSSGNTIYF
TGTGCCACCAGCAGAGACAGAAAGAGCTCTGGAAACACCATATATTTT
>15|NA|NA|TRBV7-2|TRBJ2-7
CASSLRGLEAYEQYF
TGTGCCAGCAGCCTCCGCGGCTTGGAGGCCTACGAGCAGTACTTC
>15|NA|TRBD1|TRBV5-6|TRBJ1-2
CASSLWGRGREGYTF
TGTGCCAGCAGCTTGTGGGGCAGGGGGCGAGAGGGCTACACCTTC
>13|once|TRBD1|TRBV5-1|TRBJ2-7
CASRLTGDYEQYF
TGCGCCAGCAGACTCACAGGGGACTACGAGCAGTACTTC
>15|NA|NA|TRBV6-6|TRBJ1-5
CASSYGSPSNQPQHF
TGTGCCAGCAGTTACGGATCCCCGAGCAATCAGCCCCAGCATTTT
>16|few|NA|TRBV19|TRBJ1-5
CASSISGARGNQPQHF
TGTGCCAGTAGTATTTCCGGGGCCCGGGGCAATCAGCCCCAGCATTTT
>14|once|TRBD2|TRBV10-3|TRBJ2-7
CAIGAQRGDYEQYF
TGTGCCATCGGGGCCCAGCGGGGGGACTACGAGCAGTACTTC
>16|NA|NA|TRBV29-1|TRBJ2-1
CSVEGAAVSSYNEQFF
TGCAGCGTTGAAGGGGCAGCGGTAAGCTCCTACAATGAGCAGTTCTTC
>14|NA|NA|TRBV28|TRBJ2-4
CASSFGGAVNIQYF
TGTGCCAGCAGTTTCGGCGGGGCGGTCAACATTCAGTACTTC
>15|NA|TRBD1|TRBV9|TRBJ2-7
CASSQVWDRGGEQYF
TGTGCCAGCAGCCAAGTTTGGGACAGGGGAGGCGAGCAGTACTTC
>13|NA|NA|TRBV6-5|TRBJ1-2
CASRLGTEYGYTF
TGTGCCAGCAGGTTGGGGACGGAGTATGGCTACACCTTC
>16|NA|TRBD2|TRBV5-1|TRBJ2-7
CASSLAGGGSLYEQYF
TGCGCCAGCAGCTTGGCCGGCGGGGGAAGCCTTTACGAGCAGTACTTC
>18|NA|TRBD2|TRBV19|TRBJ2-2
CASSRLPLAGGYTGELFF
TGTGCCAGTAGTAGGCTTCCACTAGCGGGAGGGTACACCGGGGAGCTGTTTTTT
>18|NA|TRBD2|TRBV7-9|TRBJ2-6
CASSLLAGGGSGANVLTF
TGTGCCAGCAGCTTACTAGCGGGAGGAGGATCTGGGGCCAACGTCCTGACTTTC
>15|few|TRBD2|TRBV28|TRBJ2-7
CASSQTTSGAYEQYF
TGTGCCAGCAGTCAGACCACTAGCGGCGCCTACGAGCAGTACTTC